These T cell receptor beta chains were read from a single sample in a study of T cell changes during pregnancy in multiple sclerosis. Using immunoSEQ multiplex PCR, the repertoire was profiled, and TCRdb retains in-frame clones only, with some absent. The table includes tens of thousands of clones, approximately 95% detected once. The sample in question was peripheral blood, obtained after pregnancy. The receptors here all came from a female donor in good health, enrolled as a control in a pregnancy study. CDR3s include the opening cysteine and the closing phenylalanine or tryptophan. D genes are given only for firm matches. Clone size is not always given. Where it is, it says once, few, many or a class for expanded clones.

V gene: TRBV2; J gene: TRBJ2-3; CDR3 length: 14; clone size: NA; D gene: NA; CDR3 protein: CASSGSWEPDTQYF; CDR3 DNA: TGTGCCAGCAGTGGGAGCTGGGAGCCAGATACGCAGTATTTT
V gene: TRBV5-1; J gene: TRBJ2-5; CDR3 length: 15; clone size: NA; D gene: NA; CDR3 protein: CASSPPGSRGETQYF; CDR3 DNA: TGCGCCAGCAGCCCCCCGGGCAGCCGGGGAGAGACCCAGTACTTC
V gene: TRBV7-2; J gene: TRBJ2-7; CDR3 length: 14; clone size: once; D gene: TRBD2; CDR3 protein: CASSPTAGGYEQYF; CDR3 DNA: TGTGCCAGCAGCCCGACAGCGGGGGGATACGAGCAGTACTTC
V gene: TRBV5-4; J gene: TRBJ1-2; CDR3 length: 15; clone size: NA; D gene: TRBD1; CDR3 protein: CASSRPGQGSYGYTF; CDR3 DNA: TGTGCCAGCAGCCGTCCGGGACAGGGCTCCTATGGCTACACCTTC
V gene: TRBV28; J gene: TRBJ1-1; CDR3 length: 13; clone size: NA; D gene: TRBD1; CDR3 protein: CASSVTGETEAFF; CDR3 DNA: TGTGCCAGCAGTGTCACAGGGGAGACTGAAGCTTTCTTT
V gene: TRBV19; J gene: TRBJ1-5; CDR3 length: 14; clone size: NA; D gene: NA; CDR3 protein: CASSILRGGQPQHF; CDR3 DNA: TGTGCCAGTAGTATACTCAGGGGTGGCCAGCCCCAGCATTTT
V gene: TRBV5-4; J gene: TRBJ2-1; CDR3 length: 15; clone size: NA; D gene: TRBD2; CDR3 protein: CASRFQLAGVNEQFF; CDR3 DNA: TGTGCCAGCAGGTTCCAACTAGCGGGAGTCAATGAGCAGTTCTTC
V gene: TRBV7-9; J gene: TRBJ2-3; CDR3 length: 16; clone size: NA; D gene: TRBD2; CDR3 protein: CASSPLLAGGLDTQYF; CDR3 DNA: TGTGCCAGCAGCCCCCTTCTAGCGGGAGGTCTTGATACGCAGTATTTT
V gene: TRBV28; J gene: TRBJ2-7; CDR3 length: 12; clone size: NA; D gene: TRBD2; CDR3 protein: CASSFGGSEQYF; CDR3 DNA: TGTGCCAGCAGTTTCGGGGGGAGCGAGCAGTACTTC
V gene: TRBV6-1; J gene: TRBJ2-7; CDR3 length: 14; clone size: NA; D gene: NA; CDR3 protein: CASTRNGASYEQYF; CDR3 DNA: TGTGCCAGCACCCGGAATGGGGCCTCCTACGAGCAGTACTTC